These T cell receptor beta chains were read from a single sample in a study of T cell responses to AZD1222 COVID-19 vaccine. TCRdb's table, derived via immunoSEQ multiplex PCR, lists solely in-frame clones and lacks some. The sample has roughly 100,000 clones, more than 75% seen once; the top ten hold approximately 10%. The sample was peripheral blood, taken on day 0 of AZD1222 vaccination. Every receptor here comes from an adult in good health. Each CDR3 is given with its conserved first and last residue. D genes are given only for firm matches. Clone size, where shown, is once, few, many, or a class for clones that have expanded.

D gene,J gene,clone size,V gene,CDR3 protein,CDR3 DNA
TRBD2,TRBJ2-3,NA,TRBV19,CASRNPAGVVADTQYF,TGTGCCAGTAGAAACCCAGCGGGAGTAGTAGCAGATACGCAGTATTTT
TRBD1,TRBJ1-1,once,TRBV5-4,CASSRDRINTEAFF,TGTGCCAGCAGCCGGGACAGAATAAACACTGAAGCTTTCTTT
NA,TRBJ1-1,NA,TRBV5-1,CATSYRRSTEAFF,TGCGCCACCAGTTATCGGAGGAGCACTGAAGCTTTCTTT
NA,TRBJ2-1,NA,TRBV10-1,CASSELGIEQFF,TGCGCCAGCAGTGAGCTGGGGATTGAGCAGTTCTTC
NA,TRBJ1-5,NA,TRBV6-2/TRBV6-3,CASSHGPGQPQHF,TGTGCCAGCAGTCATGGGCCGGGGCAGCCCCAGCATTTT
TRBD1,TRBJ2-7,NA,TRBV7-2,CASSPGGYEQYF,TGTGCCAGCAGCCCAGGGGGCTACGAGCAGTACTTC
NA,TRBJ2-5,NA,TRBV5-1,CASSFKTQYF,TGCGCCAGCAGCTTCAAGACCCAGTACTTC
NA,TRBJ2-7,medium-sized,TRBV30,CAWSLGTNEQYF,TGTGCCTGGAGTCTAGGGACAAACGAGCAGTACTTC
NA,TRBJ2-2,NA,TRBV7-8,CASSLNGYTGELFF,TGTGCCAGCAGCTTAAATGGATACACCGGGGAGCTGTTTTTT
NA,TRBJ2-6,NA,TRBV19,CAPTTHRDFSGANVLTF,TGTGCCCCCACCACCCACAGGGACTTCTCTGGGGCCAACGTCCTGACTTTC
NA,TRBJ1-1,NA,TRBV10-3,CAISGAGLNTEAFF,TGTGCCATCAGTGGGGCGGGGCTGAACACTGAAGCTTTCTTT
NA,TRBJ2-7,NA,TRBV19,CASSMTYSYEQYF,TGTGCCAGTAGCATGACGTATTCCTACGAGCAGTACTTC
TRBD1,TRBJ1-6,NA,TRBV23-1,CASAPGGSYNSPLHF,TGCGCCAGCGCACCAGGGGGCTCCTATAATTCACCCCTCCACTTT
NA,TRBJ1-2,many,TRBV7-8,CASSLGRDGYTF,TGTGCCAGCAGCTTAGGGCGAGATGGCTACACCTTC
NA,TRBJ2-7,NA,TRBV3-1/TRBV3-2,CASSHLGPRVNEQYF,TGTGCCAGCAGCCATCTAGGACCTCGAGTCAACGAGCAGTACTTC
TRBD1,TRBJ1-2,few,TRBV5-1,CASSSGQVQNYGYTF,TGCGCCAGCAGCTCGGGACAGGTTCAGAACTATGGCTACACCTTC
TRBD2,TRBJ2-3,once,TRBV7-3,CASSLLPTSGRSGTDTQYF,TGTGCCAGCAGCTTACTCCCGACTAGCGGGAGGTCGGGCACAGATACGCAGTATTTT
TRBD1,TRBJ2-3,NA,TRBV19,CASRRQGGTDTQYF,TGTGCCAGTAGAAGACAGGGGGGAACAGATACGCAGTATTTT
TRBD2,TRBJ2-1,few,TRBV28,CASSPPTSGSYNEQFF,TGTGCCAGCAGTCCCCCGACTAGCGGTTCCTACAATGAGCAGTTCTTC
NA,TRBJ1-6,few,TRBV30,CAWRRDSYNSPLHF,TGTGCCTGGAGGAGGGACTCCTATAATTCACCCCTCCACTTT
TRBD2,TRBJ2-7,few,TRBV27,CASRSGRSYEQYF,TGTGCCAGCAGGAGCGGGAGGTCCTACGAGCAGTACTTC
NA,TRBJ2-1,NA,TRBV7-8,CASSLGQNPYNEQFF,TGTGCCAGCAGCTTAGGTCAGAATCCCTACAATGAGCAGTTCTTC
NA,TRBJ2-7,NA,TRBV7-8,CASSQGGYEQYF,TGTGCCAGCAGCCAAGGGGGTTACGAGCAGTACTTC
NA,TRBJ2-7,NA,TRBV15,CATSTDSYEQYF,TGTGCCACCAGCACGGACTCGTACGAGCAGTACTTC
TRBD1,TRBJ2-7,NA,TRBV19,CASSIYRGSYEQYF,TGTGCCAGTAGTATCTACAGGGGGTCCTACGAGCAGTACTTC
TRBD2,TRBJ2-7,NA,TRBV5-1,CASSLRSSGTGSSYEQYF,TGCGCCAGCAGCTTGCGGTCTAGCGGGACTGGGTCCTCCTACGAGCAGTACTTC
NA,TRBJ2-2,NA,TRBV7-9,CASSFAGTLANTGELFF,TGTGCCAGCAGCTTCGCCGGGACCCTAGCGAACACCGGGGAGCTGTTTTTT
TRBD1,TRBJ1-2,few,TRBV3-1/TRBV3-2,CASSQGTGERGGYTF,TGTGCCAGCAGCCAAGGTACAGGGGAGCGTGGAGGCTACACCTTC
NA,TRBJ2-1,NA,TRBV30,CAWSPINEQFF,TGTGCCTGGAGCCCGATCAATGAGCAGTTCTTC
NA,TRBJ1-3,few,TRBV5-1,CASSLGGPGQNTIYF,TGCGCCAGCAGCCTTGGCGGTCCAGGTCAAAACACCATATATTTT
TRBD2,TRBJ2-7,NA,TRBV27,CASSRGGPYEQYF,TGTGCCAGCAGTCGCGGGGGGCCCTACGAGCAGTACTTC
NA,TRBJ1-2,NA,TRBV2,CASSGRTAYGYTF,TGTGCCAGCAGTGGTAGGACAGCCTATGGCTACACCTTC
TRBD1,TRBJ1-2,NA,TRBV28,CASSATRDSGGGYTF,TGTGCCAGCAGTGCGACTCGGGACAGCGGAGGTGGCTACACCTTC
TRBD1,TRBJ1-5,NA,TRBV28,CASSSIRGTGGGQPQHF,TGTGCCAGCAGTTCTATCCGAGGGACAGGGGGCGGTCAGCCCCAGCATTTT
NA,TRBJ1-2,NA,TRBV6-2/TRBV6-3,CASSLDRRLGYTF,TGTGCCAGCAGTCTTGACCGACGCCTTGGCTACACCTTC
TRBD1,TRBJ1-2,NA,TRBV5-1,CASTKTGTNYGYTF,TGCGCCAGCACCAAGACAGGGACGAACTATGGCTACACCTTC
NA,TRBJ2-5,NA,TRBV5-8,CASSFGTQETQYF,TGTGCCAGCAGCTTCGGCACACAAGAGACCCAGTACTTC
NA,TRBJ1-2,NA,TRBV27,CASSPLGVGYGYTF,TGTGCCAGCAGTCCCCTCGGGGTCGGCTATGGCTACACCTTC
NA,TRBJ1-5,NA,TRBV27,CASSLSAGFSNQPQHF,TGTGCCAGCAGTTTATCGGCAGGGTTTAGCAATCAGCCCCAGCATTTT
NA,TRBJ2-7,NA,TRBV7-9,CASSSRSRGTYEQYF,TGTGCCAGCAGCAGCAGGTCTAGGGGGACCTACGAGCAGTACTTC